The 22 T cell receptor beta chains in this list originate from one sample, sequenced in a study of T cells in Graves' hyperthyroidism and ophthalmopathy. Amplification targeted TCR beta CDR3 regions from RNA transcripts. A first-round RT-PCR of the TCR CDR3 used the HTBI primer set. Using its own MiXCR run on the multiplex PCR reads, TCRdb lists one record per CDR3 protein. Among about 520,000 distinct CDR3 sequences, about 20% were seen once, and the ten largest hold about 25%. The sequencing sample was made of blood. Every receptor here comes from a man between 18 and 29 years old with Graves' hyperthyroidism.

This clonotype was detected many times. The chain combines TRBV4-3 with TRBJ1-1; D gene unclear. Trimming took 0 bases from V and 4 from J, leaving 6 bases between them. Germline V CDR1 and CDR2: LGHNA, YSLEER. CDR3 size: 13 residues. CDR3 residues: CASSQDWLTEAFF. In DNA form, the CDR3 reads TGCGCCAGCAGCCAAGATTGGCTCACTGAAGCTTTCTTT.

The chain couples TRBV11-1 to TRBJ2-2; possible D gene TRBD2, 5 bases. Deletions cut 3 bases from V and 5 bases from J, with 13 bases between. Germline V gene data show CDR1 as SGHAT and CDR2 as FQDESV (reference sequence). The CDR3 covers 15 residues. CDR3 in DNA: TGTGCCAGCAGCTTCTTTAGCGAAAAGACCGGGGAGCTGTTTTTT. Translation: CASSFFSEKTGELFF.

This clonotype was seen a few times. This chain connects TRBV28 to TRBJ2-2, with unresolved D. V was cut by 2 bases and J by 0 bases, with 7 bases left in between. The V gene's germline CDR1 is MDHEN and CDR2 SYDVKM. The CDR3 loop spans 15 amino acids. The CDR3 nucleotides are TGTGCCAGCAGTTTACGCAGGTCGAACACCGGGGAGCTGTTTTTT. Residues: CASSLRRSNTGELFF.

This clonotype was seen ten or more times. This chain connects TRBV19 to TRBJ1-2; maybe TRBD1 (6 bases). Germline V lookup: CDR1 LNHDA, CDR2 SQIVND (reference sequence). V was pared by 7 bases and J by 5 bases, with 11 bases between. The CDR3 loop spans 12 amino acids. This CDR3 is CASTGGQYGYTF. As DNA, the CDR3 is TGTGCCAGTACAGGCGGACAGTATGGCTACACCTTC.

This clonotype has more than one count but fewer than ten. J is TRBJ1-5 and V is TRBV19, with 9 bases matching TRBD1. Germline CDR1 LNHDA, CDR2 SQIVND (reference sequence). J was trimmed by 6 bases and V by 5 bases; bases with no gene match: 8. The CDR3 runs to 15 residues. Here the CDR3 DNA reads TGTGCCAGTAGTCCTCGCCGACAGGGGGGTCAGCCCCAGCATTTT. Translated, it gives CASSPRRQGGQPQHF.

The table lists this clonotype with a few counts. V gene TRBV4-1 combines with J gene TRBJ1-1, with D unclear. The V end lost 3 bases, the J end lost 8 bases, and 16 bases lay between the germline ends. Germline loops: CDR1 MGHRA, CDR2 YSYEKL. This CDR3 is built from 14 residues. The CDR3 DNA sequence: TGCGCCAGCAGCCACTGGCCCAAACAGTACGAAGCTTTCTTT. Translation: CASSHWPKQYEAFF.

This clonotype was seen ten or more times. This chain uses TRBV2 with TRBJ2-7; TRBD1 agrees at 8 bases. Unmatched junction bases numbered 8, after V lost 6 bases and J lost 4 bases. The CDR3 length is 14 residues. Per the germline V gene, CDR1 is SNHLY and CDR2 is FYNNEI. The CDR3 loop is CASSATGVKYEQYF. In DNA form, the CDR3 reads TGTGCCAGCAGCGCGACAGGGGTTAAGTACGAGCAGTACTTC.

This clonotype was recorded at least ten times. The chain links TRBV20-1 to TRBJ1-5, with 9 positions matching TRBD1. The CDR3 length is 14 residues. Germline V CDR1 and CDR2: DFQATT, SNEGSKA (reference sequence). Losses at the gene ends were 5 bases for V and 8 bases for J; bases not matched to a gene: 10. CDR3 in amino acids: CSARDREILKPQHF. The CDR3 DNA is TGCAGTGCTCGGGACAGGGAGATTTTGAAGCCCCAGCATTTT.

This clonotype appeared many times. This chain connects TRBV28 to TRBJ1-5; D might be TRBD1 (6 bases). The CDR3 runs to 15 residues. The V gene's germline CDR1 is MDHEN and CDR2 SYDVKM. Trimming left V 4 bases short and J 5 bases short, with 15 bases between. The chain's CDR3 is CASSWGTTGYQPQHF. In nucleotides, the CDR3 is TGTGCCAGCAGTTGGGGGACAACCGGGTATCAGCCCCAGCATTTT.

The table lists this clonotype with many counts. The rearrangement uses TRBV6-5 and TRBJ2-6; D unclear. The CDR3 is made up of 16 amino acids. Germline CDR1 MNHEY, CDR2 SVGAGI. V was shortened by 4 bases and J by 0 bases, with 10 bases between the two germline ends. CDR3 in amino acids: CASSSWSSSGANVLTF. For the CDR3, the DNA is TGTGCCAGCAGTTCCTGGAGTAGCTCTGGGGCCAACGTCCTGACTTTC.

This clonotype was recorded many times. This chain uses TRBV7-8 with TRBJ2-7, with 8 bases aligning to TRBD2. The CDR3 covers 15 residues. The V and J ends lost 1 base and 0 bases, in that order; junction bases with no gene match: 2. Germline loops: CDR1 SGHVS, CDR2 FQNEAQ. CDR3 residues: CASSLERGSSYEQYF. CDR3 in DNA: TGTGCCAGCAGCTTAGAGCGGGGGAGCTCCTACGAGCAGTACTTC.

This clonotype has at least ten counts. J is TRBJ1-2 and V is TRBV7-9; 8 positions agree with TRBD1. The CDR3 consists of 14 residues. Unmatched junction bases numbered 10, after V lost 5 bases and J lost 8 bases. Germline CDR1 SEHNR, CDR2 FQNEAQ (reference sequence). In DNA form, the CDR3 reads TGTGCCAGCAGCGGACAGGGAGAGGTGGAGGGCTACACCTTC. Translated, it gives CASSGQGEVEGYTF.

This clonotype came up many times. The gene calls are TRBV6-2 or TRBV6-3 and TRBJ1-2; D is perhaps TRBD1 (5 bases). The length of the CDR3 is 14 residues. Between the trimmed V and J ends, which lost 6 bases and 7 bases, there was a span of 18 bases. CDR1 is MNHEY, CDR2 SVGEGT, per germline. The CDR3 is CASSFVRGSPGYTF. The DNA of the CDR3 is TGTGCCAGCAGCTTCGTGAGGGGATCCCCTGGCTACACCTTC.

The sample holds many counts of this clonotype. As DNA, the CDR3 is TGCAGTGCTAGGGCCCGGGGACTGCTGAATCAGCCCCAGCATTTT. It translates to CSARARGLLNQPQHF. This chain uses TRBV20-1 with TRBJ1-5; D is possibly TRBD1 (5 bases). Per germline, CDR1 DFQATT and CDR2 SNEGSKA (reference sequence). CDR3 length: 15 amino acids. V lost 3 bases and J lost 4, with 16 bases in between.

This clonotype showed up many times. The rearrangement joins TRBV15 to TRBJ2-7; tentatively, D is TRBD1 (6 bases). Trimming shortened V by 4 bases and J by 3 bases, and 16 bases separated the two germline ends. The CDR3 has 15 amino acids. Looked up from germline, CDR1 is LNHNV and CDR2 is YYDKDF (reference sequence). The CDR3 DNA reads TGTGCCACCAGCACCAGACAGGACACAAACTACGAGCAGTACTTC. Amino acids: CATSTRQDTNYEQYF.

This rearrangement joins TRBV7-7 to TRBJ2-2; the D call may be TRBD1 or TRBD2 (5 bases each). This CDR3 has 17 residues. CDR1 and CDR2 (germline): SSHAT, FNYEAQ (reference sequence). The germline V and J ends were trimmed by 5 bases and 4 bases, with 20 bases remaining between them. Here the CDR3 DNA reads TGTGCCAGCAGCCGCGCCGAGACTGGGGGACCCACCGGGGAGCTGTTTTTT. Translated, it gives CASSRAETGGPTGELFF.

The rearrangement links TRBV11-2 to TRBJ2-7, with D possibly being TRBD1 or TRBD2 (5 bases each). This CDR3 is 14 amino acids long. Trimming left V 5 bases short and J 2 bases short, with 13 bases between. CDR1 and CDR2 from the germline V gene are SGHAT and FQNNGV. CDR3 sequence reads: CASSQLDRPYEQYF. The CDR3 region has the DNA TGTGCCAGCAGCCAACTAGACAGACCCTACGAGCAGTACTTC.

This clonotype was recorded a few times. This chain joins TRBV10-3 and TRBJ1-6; D is undetermined. Germline CDR1 ENHRY, CDR2 SYGVKD. The CDR3 spans 14 residues. V lost 10 bases to trimming and J lost 4 bases, with 14 bases between them. CDR3 amino acids: CATKGGGYNSPLHF. CDR3 in DNA: TGTGCCACTAAGGGAGGTGGGTATAATTCACCCCTCCACTTT.

This clonotype was recorded a few times. V is TRBV10-3 and J is TRBJ1-2; D is unresolved. V gave up 2 bases and J gave up 7 bases, with 11 bases separating them. This CDR3 is 13 amino acids long. Looked up from germline, CDR1 is ENHRY and CDR2 is SYGVKD. The CDR3 coding sequence is TGTGCCATCAGTGAGCCGCCGATTCGTGGCTACACCTTC. Translation: CAISEPPIRGYTF.

The J gene is TRBJ2-7, the V gene TRBV4-2; D is possibly TRBD1 or TRBD2 (5 bases each). Per germline, CDR1 LGHNA and CDR2 YNFKEQ. The CDR3 has 16 amino acids. V lost 1 base and J 1 base, leaving 14 bases between the germline ends. CDR3 DNA sequence: TGTGCCAGCAGCCAAGGCCCCGGGGACCAATCCTACGAGCAGTACTTC. This encodes CASSQGPGDQSYEQYF.

This clonotype was seen many times. V usage is TRBV7-2 and J usage is TRBJ2-5; D remains ambiguous. The CDR3 length is 13 residues. Germline V gives CDR1 SGHTA, CDR2 FQGNSA. Between the trimmed V and J ends, which lost 1 base and 9 bases, there was a span of 12 bases. The CDR3 here is CASSLGGSVAQYF. The CDR3 region has the DNA TGTGCCAGCAGCTTAGGCGGCTCGGTGGCCCAGTACTTC.

This clonotype was recorded at least ten times. For the CDR3, the DNA is TGTGCCACCTCCAGGCCGGGACGGAGCTGGGCCGGGGAGCTGTTTTTT. Its protein product is CATSRPGRSWAGELFF. The chain employs TRBV19 and TRBJ2-2; D may be TRBD1 or TRBD2 (5 bases each). Trimming shortened V by 10 bases and J by 6 bases, and 24 bases separated the two germline ends. In germline, CDR1 is LNHDA, CDR2 SQIVND (reference sequence). This CDR3 is 16 amino acids long.